Shown below are 14 T cell receptor beta chains from a single sample sequenced in a study of blood T cell repertoires in COVID-19. Profiling relied on immunoSEQ multiplex PCR, and the TCRdb table lists in-frame clones only, not all of them. The table shows 85,000 to 120,000 clones, with about four fifths occurring only once. Input material: peripheral blood. Receptors were obtained from a man aged 40-50 years with active or convalescent COVID-19.

This sequence joins TRBV9 and TRBJ1-3; TRBD1 matches at 10 bases. The CDR3 runs to 17 residues. V gave up 1 base and J gave up 2 bases; unmatched junction bases: 6. Germline V gives CDR1 SGDLS, CDR2 YYNGEE. The CDR3 bases are TGTGCCAGCAGCGTAAACAGCGACAGGGGGCCTGGAAACACCATATATTTT. It yields the protein CASSVNSDRGPGNTIYF.

With regard to this clone: Other DNA sequences in this sample translate to the same CDR3. V usage is TRBV19 and J usage is TRBJ1-5; 8 bases are a match to TRBD1. This CDR3 is 13 amino acids long. Germline CDR1 reads LNHDA; CDR2 reads SQIVND (reference sequence). J was trimmed by 4 bases and V by 6 bases; bases with no gene match: 2. The CDR3 loop reads CASSRDRNQPQHF. DNA for the CDR3: TGTGCCAGTAGCCGGGACAGGAATCAGCCCCAGCATTTT.

The V and J genes are TRBV11-1 and TRBJ2-2; 8 nucleotides agree with TRBD1. Germline CDR1 and CDR2: SGHAT and FQDESV (reference sequence). The CDR3 has 16 residues. V shed 1 base, J shed 4 bases, and the junction held 5 bases outside the gene matches. The CDR3, as DNA: TGTGCCAGCAGCTTAGATTTACAGGGGGGCACCGGGGAGCTGTTTTTT. Its protein is CASSLDLQGGTGELFF.

This clone was counted between two and nine times. The chain uses TRBV5-1 and TRBJ2-5, with a weak D call TRBD2 (5 bases). V lost 4 bases to trimming and J lost 4 bases, with 8 bases between them. The length of the CDR3 is 12 residues. Germline V CDR1 and CDR2: SGHRS, YFSETQ. The CDR3 bases are TGCGCCAGCAGCGTGGGAGCAGAGACCCAGTACTTC. Protein product: CASSVGAETQYF.

The chain is built from TRBV18 and TRBJ1-1; TRBD1 might be the D (6 bases). From germline, CDR1 is KGHSH and CDR2 LQKENI. This CDR3 has 13 residues. V dropped 3 bases and J dropped 10 bases, with 15 bases sitting between them. The chain's CDR3 is CASSPAGASLAFF. CDR3 nucleotide sequence: TGTGCCAGCTCACCGGCAGGGGCTTCATTAGCTTTCTTT.

The chain carries TRBV12-3 or TRBV12-4 and TRBJ2-7, with D perhaps TRBD1 (5 bases). Trimming stripped 6 bases from V and 6 bases from J, with 15 bases between. The CDR3 consists of 13 residues. CDR3 bases: TGTGCCAGCAGCCAAACCCAGGGATCCGAGCAGTACTTC. Protein sequence: CASSQTQGSEQYF.

This chain joins TRBV5-1 and TRBJ1-4; 7 positions match TRBD1. Germline CDR1 reads SGHRS; CDR2 reads YFSETQ. V gave up 7 bases and J gave up 8 bases; unmatched junction bases: 8. The CDR3 totals 13 residues. The CDR3 is CASSTGSGEKLFF. The DNA of the CDR3 is TGCGCCAGCTCGACAGGGTCTGGGGAAAAACTGTTTTTT.

A few counts support this clone. V and J are TRBV2 and TRBJ1-2; 11 bases line up with TRBD1. In germline, CDR1 is SNHLY, CDR2 FYNNEI. The CDR3 covers 14 residues. V lost 6 bases, J lost 7 bases, and 7 bases stayed unmatched. DNA for the CDR3: TGTGCCAGCAGGGATGGACAGGGGGCGCTTGGCTACACCTTC. Encoded protein: CASRDGQGALGYTF. The whole variable domain, remainder taken from reference TRBV2 and TRBJ1-2, is EPEVTQTPSHQVTQMGQEVILRCVPISNHLYFYWYRQILGQKVEFLVSFYNNEISEKSEIFDDQFSVERPDGSNFTLKIRSTKLEDSAMYFCASRDGQGALGYTFGSGTRLTVV.

J is TRBJ2-5 and V is TRBV3-1 (or the pseudogene TRBV3-2); 9 nucleotides agree with TRBD2. The germline V gene has CDR1 LGHDT and CDR2 YNNKEL (reference sequence). The CDR3 totals 14 residues. After removal of 8 bases from V and 3 bases from J, the junction contained 7 bases not matched to a gene. The CDR3 region has the DNA TGTGCCAGCCACGGGGCTAGCGGGGAAGAGACCCAGTACTTC. The encoded protein is CASHGASGEETQYF.

This sequence joins TRBV10-3 and TRBJ1-2; maybe TRBD1 (5 bases). V was cut by 6 bases and J by 2 bases, with 10 bases left in between. CDR3 size: 13 residues. The germline V gene encodes CDR1 ENHRY and CDR2 SYGVKD. Here the CDR3 reads CAIRPGENYGYTF. Written as DNA, the CDR3 is TGTGCCATCAGGCCGGGGGAAAACTATGGCTACACCTTC.

Note on this clone: At the DNA level, this CDR3 is encoded by other sequences in the same sample as well. For the CDR3, the DNA is TGTGCCAGCAGCCAAGGACAGGGCTATGGCTACACCTTC. This codes for CASSQGQGYGYTF. The V and J genes are TRBV14 and TRBJ1-2; 7 nucleotides match TRBD1. The V segment lost 1 base and the J segment 4 bases; nucleotides outside the gene matches: 0. The CDR3 is 13 amino acids. Germline V lookup: CDR1 SGHDN, CDR2 FVKESK.

The genes are TRBV5-1 and TRBJ2-3; D is perhaps TRBD2 (6 bases). Trimming shortened V by 0 bases and J by 3 bases, and 11 bases separated the two germline ends. The CDR3 is made up of 15 amino acids. Germline CDR1 SGHRS, CDR2 YFSETQ. The CDR3 sequence is CASSLGGLATDTQYF. The CDR3 DNA reads as TGCGCCAGCAGCTTGGGTGGCCTAGCGACAGATACGCAGTATTTT.

This chain links TRBV6-2 or TRBV6-3 with TRBJ2-2, with D tentatively TRBD2 (6 bases). CDR1 and CDR2 from the germline V gene are MNHEY and SVGEGT. CDR3 length: 14 amino acids. V was cut by 6 bases and J by 5 bases, with 13 bases left in between. CDR3 loop: CASSRTGGTGELFF. The CDR3 region has the DNA TGTGCCAGCAGCAGGACCGGAGGGACCGGGGAGCTGTTTTTT.

This chain uses TRBV7-2 with TRBJ2-7, with no clear D. The germline V gene encodes CDR1 SGHTA and CDR2 FQGNSA. With 5 bases removed from V and 5 bases from J, the gap between germline ends came to 16 bases. CDR3 length: 14 amino acids. The DNA of the CDR3 is TGTGCCAGCAGCCCCGCCTCTCGGTTCAACGAGCAGTACTTC. It specifies CASSPASRFNEQYF.